This TCR beta chain was retrieved from a study of T cells after yellow fever vaccination. The study's findings and limits: Among primary-vaccination clones, most reappeared after the booster, at roughly 95% for CD4 and about 90% for CD8. The CD4 and CD8 compartments had a small share of their clonotypes in common. Compared with primary, the secondary response was weaker and peaked at day 5, not 15.

There are 17 residues in the CDR3. The V end lost 7 bases, the J end lost 2 bases, and 23 bases lay between the germline ends. Germline V gives CDR1 SNHLY, CDR2 FYNNEI. One entry per CDR3 protein results from TCRdb running MiXCR on the 5' RACE reads. The sample consists of around 350,000 distinct CDR3 sequences, under 14% of them appearing once. This clonotype was picked up a small number of times. Its antigen is as yet unknown. The source is a man aged 18 to 35 who received the YFV17D yellow fever vaccine. The input for sequencing was PBMCs, taken on the day of the first yellow fever vaccination. V gene TRBV2 combines with J gene TRBJ2-5; tentative D call: TRBD2 (7 bases). The CDR3 loop reads CASNYRAKAGAQETQYF. Written as DNA, the CDR3 is TGTGCCAGCAACTACCGGGCCAAGGCGGGGGCTCAAGAGACCCAGTACTTC.